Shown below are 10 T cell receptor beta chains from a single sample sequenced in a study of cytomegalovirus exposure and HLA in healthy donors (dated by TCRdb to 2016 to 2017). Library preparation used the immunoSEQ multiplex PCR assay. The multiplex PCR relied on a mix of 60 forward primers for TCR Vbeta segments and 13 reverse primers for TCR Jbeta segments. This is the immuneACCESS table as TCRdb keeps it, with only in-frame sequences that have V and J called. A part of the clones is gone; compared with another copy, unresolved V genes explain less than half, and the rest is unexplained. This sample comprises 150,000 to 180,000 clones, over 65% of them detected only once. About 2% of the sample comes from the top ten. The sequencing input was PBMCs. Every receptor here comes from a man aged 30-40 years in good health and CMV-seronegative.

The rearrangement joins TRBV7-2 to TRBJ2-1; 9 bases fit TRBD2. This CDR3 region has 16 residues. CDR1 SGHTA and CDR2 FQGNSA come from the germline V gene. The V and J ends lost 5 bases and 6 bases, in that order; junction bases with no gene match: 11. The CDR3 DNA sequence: TGTGCCAGCAGCGCCGTGCCTGGCGGGGGGGCCAATGAGCAGTTCTTC. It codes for CASSAVPGGGANEQFF.

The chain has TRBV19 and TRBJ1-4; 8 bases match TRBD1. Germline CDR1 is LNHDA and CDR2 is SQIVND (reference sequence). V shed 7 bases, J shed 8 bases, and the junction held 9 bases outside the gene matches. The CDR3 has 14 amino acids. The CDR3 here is CASTGQGVGEKLFF. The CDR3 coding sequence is TGTGCCAGTACCGGACAGGGCGTTGGAGAAAAACTGTTTTTT.

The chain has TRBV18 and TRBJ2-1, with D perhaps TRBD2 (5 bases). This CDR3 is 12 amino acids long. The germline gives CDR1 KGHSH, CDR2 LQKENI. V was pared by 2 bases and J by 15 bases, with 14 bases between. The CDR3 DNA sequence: TGTGCCAGCTCACCAGAGGGAGTTGGGCGGTTCTTC. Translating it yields CASSPEGVGRFF.

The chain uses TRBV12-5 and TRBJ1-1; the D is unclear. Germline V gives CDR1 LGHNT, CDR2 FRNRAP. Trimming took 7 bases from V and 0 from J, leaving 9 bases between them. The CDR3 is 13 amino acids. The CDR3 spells CASAHSMNTEAFF. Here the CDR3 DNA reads TGTGCTAGTGCTCACAGCATGAACACTGAAGCTTTCTTT. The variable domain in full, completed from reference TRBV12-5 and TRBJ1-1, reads DARVTQTPRHKVTEMGQEVTMRCQPILGHNTVFWYRQTMMQGLELLAYFRNRAPLDDSGMPKDRFSAEMPDATLATLKIQPSEPRDSAVYFCASAHSMNTEAFFGQGTRLTVV.

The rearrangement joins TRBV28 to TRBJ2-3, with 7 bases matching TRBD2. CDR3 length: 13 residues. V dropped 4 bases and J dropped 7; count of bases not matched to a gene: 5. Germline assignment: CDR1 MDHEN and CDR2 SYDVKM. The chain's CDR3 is CASSSPGRNTQYF. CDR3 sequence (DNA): TGTGCCAGCAGTTCCCCCGGGAGGAATACGCAGTATTTT. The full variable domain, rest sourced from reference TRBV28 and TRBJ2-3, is DVKVTQSSRYLVKRTGEKVFLECVQDMDHENMFWYRQDPGLGLRLIYFSYDVKMKEKGDIPEGYSVSREKKERFSLILESASTNQTSMYLCASSSPGRNTQYFGPGTRLTVL.

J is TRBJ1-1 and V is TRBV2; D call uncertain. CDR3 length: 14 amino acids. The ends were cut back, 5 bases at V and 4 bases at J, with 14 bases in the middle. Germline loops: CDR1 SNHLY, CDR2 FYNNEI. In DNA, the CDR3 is TGTGCCAGCAGTTTGTCGGGGTCGGCCACTGAAGCTTTCTTT. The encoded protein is CASSLSGSATEAFF.

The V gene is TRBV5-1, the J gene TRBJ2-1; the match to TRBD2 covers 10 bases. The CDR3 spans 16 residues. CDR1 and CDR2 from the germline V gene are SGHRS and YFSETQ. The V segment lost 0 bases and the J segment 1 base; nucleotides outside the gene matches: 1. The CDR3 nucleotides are TGCGCCAGCAGCTTGGAGCGGGGGGGATCCTACAATGAGCAGTTCTTC. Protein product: CASSLERGGSYNEQFF.

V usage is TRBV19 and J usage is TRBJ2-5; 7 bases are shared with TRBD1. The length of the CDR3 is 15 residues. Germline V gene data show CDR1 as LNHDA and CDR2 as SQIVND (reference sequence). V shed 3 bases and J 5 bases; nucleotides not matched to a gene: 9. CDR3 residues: CASSIRQGDWETQYF. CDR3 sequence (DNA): TGTGCCAGTAGTATTAGACAGGGCGACTGGGAGACCCAGTACTTC.

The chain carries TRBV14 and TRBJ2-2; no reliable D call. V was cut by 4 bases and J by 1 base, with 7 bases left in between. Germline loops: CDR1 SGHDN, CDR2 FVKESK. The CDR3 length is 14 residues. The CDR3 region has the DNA TGTGCCAGCAGCCGGGCCTTGAACACCGGGGAGCTGTTTTTT. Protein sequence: CASSRALNTGELFF.

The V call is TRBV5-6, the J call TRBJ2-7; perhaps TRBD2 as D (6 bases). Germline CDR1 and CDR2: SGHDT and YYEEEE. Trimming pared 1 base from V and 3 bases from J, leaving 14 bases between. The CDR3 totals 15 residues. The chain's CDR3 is CASSLFVGAGYEQYF. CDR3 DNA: TGTGCCAGCAGCTTGTTCGTCGGAGCGGGCTACGAGCAGTACTTC.